The 24 T cell receptor beta chains given below trace back to one sample, sequenced in a study of somatic mutations in cytotoxic T cells in rheumatoid arthritis. Data came from immunoSEQ multiplex PCR; TCRdb stores just in-frame clones and leaves some out. The sample records fewer than 20,000 clones, around three quarters being singletons. The sequenced sample consisted of CD8+ T cells sorted from blood. The receptors derive from an adult with rheumatoid arthritis.

The rearrangement joins TRBV29-1 to TRBJ1-2; D is unclear. In germline, CDR1 is SQVTM, CDR2 ANQGSEA. CDR3 length: 12 amino acids. Trimming removed 5 bases from V and 0 bases from J, with 7 bases in between. The CDR3, as DNA: TGCAGCGTTATAGCCTCTAACTATGGCTACACCTTC. Translated, it gives CSVIASNYGYTF.

This clone was detected only once. The rearrangement joins TRBV14 to TRBJ1-2; no clear D. From germline, CDR1 is SGHDN and CDR2 FVKESK. Trimming took off 1 base at V and 4 bases at J, with 10 bases between the two ends. The CDR3 has 14 residues. The CDR3 loop is CASSQVAEVYGYTF. The CDR3 region has the DNA TGTGCCAGCAGCCAAGTAGCAGAGGTCTATGGCTACACCTTC.

This clone was observed a single time. This sequence joins TRBV5-1 and TRBJ2-1; 7 bases match TRBD1. CDR1 and CDR2 from the germline V gene are SGHRS and YFSETQ. Trimming removed 1 base from V and 4 bases from J; junction bases left unmatched: 5. CDR3 length: 15 residues. The CDR3 sequence is CASSLRGGTYNEQFF. The CDR3 DNA reads as TGCGCCAGCAGCTTGAGAGGGGGCACGTACAATGAGCAGTTCTTC.

The chain carries TRBV4-1 and TRBJ2-3; maybe TRBD2 (5 bases). CDR3 length equals 14 residues. Trimming cost V 6 bases and J 5 bases, with 15 bases left between them. Per the germline V gene, CDR1 is MGHRA and CDR2 is YSYEKL. The CDR3 nucleotides read TGCGCCAGCAGGGGATCCGGAGGTCGAGATACGCAGTATTTT. Residues: CASRGSGGRDTQYF.

The V and J genes are TRBV7-9 and TRBJ2-7; no definite D call. There are 13 residues in the CDR3. Trimming removed 3 bases from V and 2 bases from J, with 8 bases in between. Germline CDR1 reads SEHNR; CDR2 reads FQNEAQ (reference sequence). CDR3 bases: TGTGCCAGCAGCTTTGGGGAACCCTACGAGCAGTACGTC. It translates to CASSFGEPYEQYV.

V and J are TRBV27 and TRBJ1-1, with TRBD1 matching 7 bases. The CDR3 runs to 14 residues. Germline V gene sequence: CDR1 MNHEY, CDR2 SMNVEV (reference sequence). V gave up 5 bases and J gave up 4 bases; unmatched junction bases: 7. This chain's CDR3 is CASSRGGLSTEAFF. DNA of the CDR3: TGTGCCAGCAGTCGAGGGGGCTTGAGCACTGAAGCTTTCTTT.

The chain combines TRBV5-4 with TRBJ2-3; 10 bases map to TRBD2. Germline assignment: CDR1 SGHNT and CDR2 YYREEE (reference sequence). V lost 3 bases and J lost 6; bases outside the gene matches: 7. The CDR3 sequence is 15 residues long. CDR3 residues: CASSSQRGGGDTQYF. The CDR3 DNA reads as TGTGCCAGCAGCTCTCAGCGGGGGGGCGGGGATACGCAGTATTTT.

This chain uses TRBV18 with TRBJ1-4, with D unclear. Germline V gene lookup returns CDR1 KGHSH and CDR2 LQKENI. Trimming removed 0 bases at V and 8 bases at J, with 13 bases between. The CDR3 is made up of 15 amino acids. The CDR3 region is CASSPPSGLKEKLFF. The CDR3 DNA sequence: TGTGCCAGCTCACCACCGTCGGGGTTAAAGGAAAAACTGTTTTTT.

This clone was counted only a few times. The rearrangement joins TRBV5-1 to TRBJ1-4; no clear D gene. The CDR3 runs 13 residues. Germline CDR1 SGHRS, CDR2 YFSETQ. V shed 2 bases and J shed 7 bases, with 9 bases lying between them. The CDR3 reads CASSFIACEKLFF. CDR3 bases: TGCGCCAGCAGCTTTATAGCTTGTGAAAAACTGTTTTTT.

This chain links TRBV15 with TRBJ2-1, with 7 positions matching TRBD1. Per the germline V gene, CDR1 is LNHNV and CDR2 is YYDKDF (reference sequence). The CDR3 is 16 amino acids. Unmatched junction bases numbered 11, after V lost 5 bases and J lost 4 bases. CDR3 protein: CATSVSRDSSYNEQFF. The CDR3 region has the DNA TGTGCCACCAGCGTCTCCCGGGACAGTTCATACAATGAGCAGTTCTTC.

This clone has a single count. This chain joins TRBV28 and TRBJ2-7, with TRBD1 identical over 9 bases. V lost 6 bases, J lost 5 bases, and 8 bases stayed unmatched. The CDR3 extends over 14 amino acids. Germline V CDR1 and CDR2: MDHEN, SYDVKM. The DNA of the CDR3 is TGTGCCAGCAGCACCGGGACAGGGATCAACGAGCAGTACTTC. Residues: CASSTGTGINEQYF.

The chain has TRBV9 and TRBJ1-2; TRBD1 matches at 10 bases. From germline, CDR1 is SGDLS and CDR2 YYNGEE. The ends lost 0 bases at V and 9 bases at J; junction bases unmatched: 5. The CDR3 is 14 amino acids. The CDR3 sequence is CASSVGGGQGRYTF. CDR3 sequence (DNA): TGTGCCAGCAGCGTAGGAGGGGGACAGGGGCGCTACACCTTC.

The rearrangement links TRBV7-3 to TRBJ2-1, with 7 bases fitting TRBD2. CDR3 length: 15 amino acids. Unmatched junction bases numbered 4, after V lost 5 bases and J lost 0 bases. Germline loops: CDR1 SGHTA, CDR2 FQGTGA. As DNA, the CDR3 is TGTGCCAGCAGCAGGCGCGGGGGCTCCTACAATGAGCAGTTCTTC. Protein sequence: CASSRRGGSYNEQFF.

The chain has TRBV19 and TRBJ2-1, with D unclear. From germline, CDR1 is LNHDA and CDR2 SQIVND (reference sequence). The CDR3 is 16 residues long. V lost 6 bases and J 3 bases, leaving 18 bases between the germline ends. CDR3 nucleotide sequence: TGTGCCAGTAGATCGCCCGGTGGGCTAGACTACAATGAGCAGTTCTTC. The encoded protein is CASRSPGGLDYNEQFF.

J is TRBJ1-2 and V is TRBV28; D remains ambiguous. The V end lost 3 bases, the J end lost 2 bases, and 13 bases lay between the germline ends. There are 15 residues in the CDR3. In germline, CDR1 is MDHEN, CDR2 SYDVKM. The CDR3 reads CASSFVQEGNYGYTF. Here the CDR3 DNA reads TGTGCCAGCAGTTTTGTCCAGGAGGGAAACTATGGCTACACCTTC.

The rearrangement links TRBV29-1 to TRBJ2-6; 7 bases align to TRBD2. CDR3 length: 16 residues. The germline V gene has CDR1 SQVTM and CDR2 ANQGSEA. J gave up 0 bases and V 3 bases, and 5 bases lay outside the gene matches. The CDR3 DNA reads TGCAGCGTTGAGGGGGGGGTGGGCTCTGGGGCCAACGTCCTGACTTTC. Translating it yields CSVEGGVGSGANVLTF. The complete variable domain, with remaining parts taken from reference TRBV29-1 and TRBJ2-6, reads SAVISQKPSRDICQRGTSLTIQCQVDSQVTMMFWYRQQPGQSLTLIATANQGSEATYESGFVIDKFPISRPNLTFSTLTVSNMSPEDSSIYLCSVEGGVGSGANVLTFGAGSRLTVL.

This clone was seen a few times. The rearrangement links TRBV5-1 to TRBJ2-1, with D possibly matching TRBD1 (6 bases). From germline, CDR1 is SGHRS and CDR2 YFSETQ. The CDR3 spans 15 residues. The V end was cut by 0 bases, the J end by 3 bases, with 10 bases between. The CDR3 sequence: CASSLEDSRYNEQFF. The CDR3, as DNA: TGCGCCAGCAGCTTGGAGGACAGTCGCTACAATGAGCAGTTCTTC.

As regards this clone: A much larger clone differs from this one at a single base, so this may be a read error. The chain links TRBV6-4 to TRBJ1-6; 8 bases match TRBD1. CDR3 size: 13 residues. Trimming took 6 bases from V and 5 from J; bases not matched to a gene: 0. Germline V gene data show CDR1 as MRHNA and CDR2 as SNTAGT. The CDR3 DNA reads as TGTGCCAGCAGGGACAGGGATAATTCACCCCTCCACTTT. It encodes CASRDRDNSPLHF.

The genes are TRBV6-5 and TRBJ2-1; D is unclear. Germline lookup yields CDR1 MNHEY and CDR2 SVGAGI. V was cut by 2 bases and J by 5 bases, with 13 bases left in between. This CDR3 has 15 residues. The CDR3 nucleotides are TGTGCCAGCAGTTACCGGACCAATTCAAACAATGAGCAGTTCTTC. It codes for CASSYRTNSNNEQFF.

This clone was detected only once. The gene calls are TRBV28 and TRBJ2-3; no clear D. The germline V and J ends were trimmed by 3 bases and 6 bases, with 4 bases remaining between them. Germline CDR1 is MDHEN and CDR2 is SYDVKM. The CDR3 spans 11 residues. CDR3 DNA sequence: TGTGCCAGCAGTTTTGTTGATACGCAGTATTTT. The encoded protein is CASSFVDTQYF.

The J gene is TRBJ2-7, the V gene TRBV7-8; TRBD1 aligns across 7 bases. There are 13 residues in the CDR3. The ends lost 2 bases at V and 3 bases at J; junction bases unmatched: 1. From germline, CDR1 is SGHVS and CDR2 FQNEAQ. The DNA of the CDR3 is TGTGCCAGCAGCTTACGACAGGGCTACGAGCAGTACTTC. Its translation: CASSLRQGYEQYF.

The rearrangement joins TRBV19 to TRBJ1-2; 8 bases align to TRBD1. V gave up 5 bases and J gave up 8 bases; unmatched junction bases: 13. Germline CDR1 is LNHDA and CDR2 is SQIVND (reference sequence). The CDR3 runs to 15 residues. DNA of the CDR3: TGTGCCAGTAGTCCAACGGACAGGGCCGTTATCGGCTACACCTTC. It encodes CASSPTDRAVIGYTF.

This chain joins TRBV28 and TRBJ1-4; D unclear. The CDR3 length is 16 residues. The germline V gene has CDR1 MDHEN and CDR2 SYDVKM. Trimming removed 6 bases at V and 0 bases at J, with 14 bases between. The CDR3 here is CASSPRLPATNEKLFF. In DNA form, the CDR3 reads TGTGCCAGCAGCCCGAGACTCCCTGCAACTAATGAAAAACTGTTTTTT.

The chain has TRBV11-3 and TRBJ2-2; 7 bases match TRBD2. Germline-derived CDR1 and CDR2 are SGHNT and YENEEA. V lost 1 base to trimming and J lost 3 bases; unmatched junction nucleotides: 14. CDR3 size: 19 residues. CDR3 coding DNA: TGTGCCAGCAGCTTAGGAGGGGCTGGCGGGGGAGAGTACACCGGGGAGCTGTTTTTT. Protein: CASSLGGAGGGEYTGELFF.